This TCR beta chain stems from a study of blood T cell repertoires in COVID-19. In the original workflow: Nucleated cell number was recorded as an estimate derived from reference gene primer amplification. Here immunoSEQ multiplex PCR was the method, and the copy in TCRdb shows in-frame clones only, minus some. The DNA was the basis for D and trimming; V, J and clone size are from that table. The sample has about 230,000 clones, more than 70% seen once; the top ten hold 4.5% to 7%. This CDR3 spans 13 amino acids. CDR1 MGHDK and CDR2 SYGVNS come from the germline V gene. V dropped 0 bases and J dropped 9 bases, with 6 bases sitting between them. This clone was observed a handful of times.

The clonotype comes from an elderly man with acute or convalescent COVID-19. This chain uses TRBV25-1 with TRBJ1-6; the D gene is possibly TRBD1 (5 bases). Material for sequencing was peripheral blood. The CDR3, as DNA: TGTGCCAGCAGTGAATACGGGGGTTCACCCCTCCACTTT. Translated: CASSEYGGSPLHF.